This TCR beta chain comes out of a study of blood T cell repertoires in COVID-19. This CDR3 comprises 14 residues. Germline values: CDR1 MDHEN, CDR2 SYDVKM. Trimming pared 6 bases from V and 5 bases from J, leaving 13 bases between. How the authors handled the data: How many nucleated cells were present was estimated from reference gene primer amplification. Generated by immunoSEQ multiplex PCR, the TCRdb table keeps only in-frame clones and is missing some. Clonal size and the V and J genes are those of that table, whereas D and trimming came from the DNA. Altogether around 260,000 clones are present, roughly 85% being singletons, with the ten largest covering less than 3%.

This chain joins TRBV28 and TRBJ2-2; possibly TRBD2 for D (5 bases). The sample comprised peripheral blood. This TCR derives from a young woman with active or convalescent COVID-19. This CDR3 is CASRPIRGTGELFF. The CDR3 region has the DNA TGTGCCAGCAGACCCATACGAGGGACCGGGGAGCTGTTTTTT.